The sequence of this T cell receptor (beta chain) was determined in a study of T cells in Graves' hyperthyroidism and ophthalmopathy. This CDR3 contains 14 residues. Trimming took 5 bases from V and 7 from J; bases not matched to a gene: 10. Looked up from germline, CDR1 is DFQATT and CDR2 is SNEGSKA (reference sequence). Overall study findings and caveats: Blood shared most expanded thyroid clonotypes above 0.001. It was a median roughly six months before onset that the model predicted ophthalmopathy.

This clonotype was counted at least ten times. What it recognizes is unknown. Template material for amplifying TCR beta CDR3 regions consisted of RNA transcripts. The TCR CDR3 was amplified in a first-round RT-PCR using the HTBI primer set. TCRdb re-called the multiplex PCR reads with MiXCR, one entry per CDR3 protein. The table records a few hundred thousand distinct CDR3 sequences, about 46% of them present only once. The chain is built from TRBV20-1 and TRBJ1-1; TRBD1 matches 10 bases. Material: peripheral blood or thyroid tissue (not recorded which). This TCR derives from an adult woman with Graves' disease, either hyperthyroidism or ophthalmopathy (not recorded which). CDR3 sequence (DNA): TGCAGTGCTTATGAAAGACAGGGGGCCTTTGAAGCTTTCTTT. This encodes CSAYERQGAFEAFF.